Described below is a single TCR beta chain sequence and its context. The source of the sample is a study of shared clonotypes between healthy human individuals. Trimming pared 4 bases from V and 6 bases from J, leaving 18 bases between. This CDR3 has 15 amino acids. From germline, CDR1 is LNHDA and CDR2 SQIVND (reference sequence). Researchers divided each subset's genomic DNA evenly across several immunoSEQ plates. Some clones are missing from TCRdb's copy, which holds only in-frame ones; the method was immunoSEQ multiplex PCR. The data show just over 2,000,000 clones, around 95% seen once. The TCR comes from a man aged 18 to 35 in good health. The sequenced material came from naive CD4+ T cells sorted from blood. Subset indicated: CD45RA+ positively selected. The chain employs TRBV19 and TRBJ1-2, with no clear D. The DNA for the CDR3 is TGTGCCAGTAGTACCCGGGGAGGGAGCAAGAATGGCTACACCTTC. It specifies CASSTRGGSKNGYTF.